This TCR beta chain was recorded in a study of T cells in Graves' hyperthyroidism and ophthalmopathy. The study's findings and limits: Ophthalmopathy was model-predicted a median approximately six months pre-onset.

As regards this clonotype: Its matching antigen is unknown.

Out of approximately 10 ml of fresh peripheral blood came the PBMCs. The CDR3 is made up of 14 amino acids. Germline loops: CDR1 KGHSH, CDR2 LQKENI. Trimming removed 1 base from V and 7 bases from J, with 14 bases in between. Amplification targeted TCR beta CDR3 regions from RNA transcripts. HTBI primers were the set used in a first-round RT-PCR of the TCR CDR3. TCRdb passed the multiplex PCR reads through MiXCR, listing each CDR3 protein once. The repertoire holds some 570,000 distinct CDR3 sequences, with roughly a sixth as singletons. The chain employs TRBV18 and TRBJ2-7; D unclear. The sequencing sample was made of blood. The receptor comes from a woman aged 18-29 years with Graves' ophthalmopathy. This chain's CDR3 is CASSPLGSSPEQYF. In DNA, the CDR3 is TGTGCCAGCTCACCACTCGGGTCCTCACCGGAGCAGTACTTC.